A selection of T cell receptor beta chains follows, all from one sample in a study of human T cells and chemical hapten exposure. TCRdb reprocessed the RACE reads with MiXCR, giving one entry per CDR3 protein. This table has a few hundred thousand distinct CDR3 sequences, just under 6.5% appearing once. The starting material was whole blood, obtained in connection with sensitization to the hapten diphenylcyclopropenone (DPC). These receptors came from a young woman with alopecia areata. Some clones in this sample may be carry-over from other donors' samples. The CDR3 runs from the conserved cysteine through the conserved F or W.

>TRBV3-1|TRBJ1-5
CASSQGVSGVDRNQPQHF
>TRBV5-6|TRBJ1-3
CASSLNRAGNTIYF
>TRBV28|TRBJ2-7
CASSLYSPRDSESWQYF
>TRBV4-2|TRBJ1-1
CASSSMGLNTEAFF
>TRBV7-9|TRBJ2-7
CASSLVGQTYEQYF
>TRBV4-3|TRBJ1-2
CASSQEPRRYYGYTF
>TRBV20-1|TRBJ1-6
CSASERYYNSPLHF
>TRBV4-2|TRBJ1-6
CASSLGKGQGISPLHF
>TRBV5-1|TRBJ1-2
CASSLVPGENYGYTF
>TRBV4-3|TRBJ2-6
CASSRGGSENSGANVLTF
>TRBV6-2/TRBV6-3|TRBJ1-2
CASGDYGYTF
>TRBV7-2|TRBJ1-3
CASSSSWTGNTIYF
>TRBV4-2|TRBJ2-7
CASSTSSSSYEQYF
>TRBV7-2|TRBJ2-5
CASSLGGSLETQYF
>TRBV4-1|TRBJ2-1
CASSQEPAVPYEQFF
>TRBV4-1|TRBJ2-2
CASSQDSPTARDNTGELFF
>TRBV15|TRBJ2-7
CATSRGVTDYEQYF
>TRBV29-1|TRBJ2-7
CSARRESVEQYF
>TRBV21-1|TRBJ1-1
CASFRQGWTEAFF
>TRBV4-3|TRBJ2-6
CASSQDWGGANVLTF
>TRBV6-5|TRBJ2-7
CASSSERAGGLPYEQYF
>TRBV10-3|TRBJ1-5
CAISEDRGSQPQHF
>TRBV15|TRBJ1-5
CATSRDLPNQPQHF
>TRBV5-1|TRBJ2-7
CASSALPGLGAYEQYF
>TRBV7-2|TRBJ1-2
CASSFEIKLGADGYTF
>TRBV4-1|TRBJ1-6
CASSTQTDSPLHF
>TRBV6-5|TRBJ2-3
CASSLTTGGSTDTQYF
>TRBV7-3|TRBJ2-3
CASSLSVLADTQYF
>TRBV4-1|TRBJ1-5
CASSQDGGIGNQPQHF
>TRBV6-6|TRBJ2-2
CASSYRAGATGELFF
>TRBV12-3/TRBV12-4|TRBJ1-4
CASSSQEGLGREKLFF
>TRBV12-3/TRBV12-4|TRBJ1-1
CASSHLLLGGMNTEAFF
>TRBV29-1|TRBJ1-1
CSALGDRGLGVTEAFF
>TRBV7-9|TRBJ1-1
CASSIRGQGETNTEAFF
>TRBV5-1|TRBJ2-7
CASSSPTLLSDEQYF
>TRBV27|TRBJ1-2
CASSYGGVGGYTF
>TRBV20-1|TRBJ2-3
CSARNSGAGTDTQYF
>TRBV27|TRBJ1-6
CASRFTNGDNSPLHF
>TRBV5-1|TRBJ1-2
CASSSGQEYYGYTF
>TRBV25-1|TRBJ2-1
CASRGGNYNEQFF
>TRBV20-1|TRBJ2-7
CSARDAYEQYF
>TRBV14|TRBJ1-6
CASSQVNLSPLHF
>TRBV5-6|TRBJ1-1
CASSYYDRDTEAFF
>TRBV12-3/TRBV12-4|TRBJ1-5
CASSLRTGAGQPQHF
>TRBV6-5|TRBJ1-1
CASSYRDRAAGAFF
>TRBV6-2/TRBV6-3|TRBJ2-7
CASTQGLLTYEQYF
>TRBV10-3|TRBJ2-7
CAISIIAGTSDEQYF